Included here is one TCR beta chain sequence, with context. The assay was immunoSEQ multiplex PCR, and TCRdb's table has in-frame clones only and misses some. Seen here are around 70,000 clones, approximately 80% observed once, and the top ten hold approximately 12%. V lost 1 base to trimming and J lost 2 bases; unmatched junction nucleotides: 5. The length of the CDR3 is 16 residues. The germline gives CDR1 SEHNR, CDR2 FQNEAQ (reference sequence). The sample originates from a study of blood T cell repertoires in COVID-19. Background on the study: Italy, Spain and the United States were the sources of the convalescent and acute COVID-19 samples.

This clonotype was obtained from a human donor in a cohort sampled during active COVID-19. The sample taken for sequencing was peripheral blood. The chain couples TRBV7-9 to TRBJ2-1; TRBD1 matches 7 bases. CDR3 DNA: TGTGCCAGCAGCTTAGGTTGGGACAGAACCTACAATGAGCAGTTCTTC. It encodes CASSLGWDRTYNEQFF.